Shown below are 30 T cell receptor beta chains from a single sample sequenced in a study of blood T cell repertoires in COVID-19. Generated by immunoSEQ multiplex PCR, the TCRdb table keeps only in-frame clones and is missing some. Of about 270,000 clones in the sample, around 93% were seen once. The sample comprised PBMCs or T cells enriched from blood (not recorded which). These receptors were obtained from a man aged 40-50 years who had been exposed to COVID-19.

CDR3 DNA sequence: TGTGCTAGTGTCCTTACAGGGGGAGAAAATGAAAAACTGTTTTTT. It codes for CASVLTGGENEKLFF. The chain carries TRBV12-5 and TRBJ1-4; the match to TRBD1 covers 8 bases. The ends lost 7 bases at V and 5 bases at J; junction bases unmatched: 9. CDR3 length equals 15 residues. Germline values: CDR1 LGHNT, CDR2 FRNRAP.

V usage is TRBV11-3 and J usage is TRBJ1-1; D gene uncertain. This CDR3 has 10 amino acids. Germline CDR1 is SGHNT and CDR2 is YENEEA. V dropped 10 bases and J dropped 6 bases, with 9 bases sitting between them. DNA for the CDR3: TGTGCCACCGGAGGGCCTGAAGCTTTCTTT. Translating gives CATGGPEAFF.

The chain uses TRBV5-4 and TRBJ2-3; D is uncertain. The CDR3 consists of 14 residues. Germline CDR1 reads SGHNT; CDR2 reads YYREEE (reference sequence). The V end lost 2 bases, the J end lost 1 base, and 8 bases lay between the germline ends. CDR3 nucleotide sequence: TGTGCCAGCAGCTTACCCACAGGCACAGATACGCAGTATTTT. It yields the protein CASSLPTGTDTQYF. Full variable domain (rest looked up from reference TRBV5-4 and TRBJ2-3): ETGVTQSPTHLIKTRGQQVTLRCSSQSGHNTVSWYQQALGQGPQFIFQYYREEENGRGNFPPRFSGLQFPNYSSELNVNALELDDSALYLCASSLPTGTDTQYFGPGTRLTVL.

J is TRBJ1-1 and V is TRBV30, with D hard to call. CDR1 is GTSNPN, CDR2 SVGIG, per germline (reference sequence). Trimming removed 1 base from V and 5 bases from J, with 17 bases in between. This CDR3 has 15 amino acids. The CDR3 DNA reads TGTGCCTGGAGTGCTTTCGGAGGTCCTGGAACTGAAGCTTTCTTT. Encoded protein: CAWSAFGGPGTEAFF.

The rearrangement uses TRBV20-1 and TRBJ2-1; D is perhaps TRBD2 (6 bases). CDR1 is DFQATT, CDR2 SNEGSKA, per germline (reference sequence). V was shortened by 3 bases and J by 4 bases, with 10 bases between the two germline ends. The CDR3 covers 13 residues. The CDR3 DNA reads as TGCAGTGCTAGTTCAGGGAGGTACAATGAGCAGTTCTTC. Translating it yields CSASSGRYNEQFF.

The chain links TRBV7-9 to TRBJ2-1; 7 bases line up with TRBD1. Germline trimming cut 4 bases from V and 7 bases from J; bases unmatched to any gene: 4. This CDR3 spans 13 amino acids. Germline V CDR1 and CDR2: SEHNR, FQNEAQ (reference sequence). Written as DNA, the CDR3 is TGTGCCAGCAGCTCAGCAGGGGGAAATGAGCAGTTCTTC. This gives the protein CASSSAGGNEQFF.

The rearrangement links TRBV30 to TRBJ2-7, with TRBD1 as a possible D gene (5 bases). This CDR3 has 12 amino acids. V was cut by 1 base and J by 4 bases, with 8 bases left in between. The germline CDR1 and CDR2 sequences are GTSNPN and SVGIG (reference sequence). The CDR3 spells CAWSATGYEQYF. CDR3 nucleotide sequence: TGTGCCTGGAGTGCAACAGGATACGAGCAGTACTTC.

This clone showed up just once. The chain is built from TRBV29-1 and TRBJ2-3; 8 bases map to TRBD1. The V gene end was trimmed by 7 bases and the J gene end by 6 bases; junction bases not matched to a gene: 9. The length of the CDR3 is 13 residues. Germline CDR1 reads SQVTM; CDR2 reads ANQGSEA. CDR3 amino acids: CSAGQGVSDTQYF. CDR3 nucleotide sequence: TGCAGCGCTGGACAGGGTGTGAGTGATACGCAGTATTTT.

The V gene is TRBV19, the J gene TRBJ2-7; the match to TRBD2 covers 13 bases. CDR1 and CDR2 from the germline V gene are LNHDA and SQIVND (reference sequence). V was clipped by 8 bases and J by 6 bases; unmatched bases: 4. The CDR3 covers 13 residues. This CDR3 reads CASRTSGSSEQYF. CDR3 bases: TGTGCCAGTCGGACTAGCGGGAGTAGCGAGCAGTACTTC. Filled out from reference TRBV19 and TRBJ2-7, the complete variable domain reads DGGITQSPKYLFRKEGQNVTLSCEQNLNHDAMYWYRQDPGQGLRLIYYSQIVNDFQKGDIAEGYSVSREKKESFPLTVTSAQKNPTAFYLCASRTSGSSEQYFGPGTRLTVT.

This sequence joins TRBV19 and TRBJ2-6; weak D call: TRBD1 (6 bases). Germline CDR1 is LNHDA and CDR2 is SQIVND (reference sequence). The CDR3 spans 19 residues. V lost 2 bases to trimming and J lost 0 bases, with 17 bases between them. The CDR3 is CASSISHRATHSGANVLTF. CDR3 coding DNA: TGTGCCAGTAGTATAAGTCACAGGGCTACCCACTCTGGGGCCAACGTCCTGACTTTC.

This clone has only one observation. The V and J genes are TRBV9 and TRBJ1-1; D gene uncertain. The germline CDR1 and CDR2 sequences are SGDLS and YYNGEE. CDR3 length: 14 residues. V was cut by 4 bases and J by 4 bases, with 14 bases left in between. CDR3 bases: TGTGCCAGCAGCCCATACCCGGGAGGCACTGAAGCTTTCTTT. Protein sequence: CASSPYPGGTEAFF.

The chain carries TRBV6-5 and TRBJ2-7; TRBD2 agrees at 9 bases. After removal of 5 bases from V and 3 bases from J, the junction contained 5 bases not matched to a gene. The germline CDR1 and CDR2 sequences are MNHEY and SVGAGI. The CDR3 totals 14 residues. The CDR3 coding sequence is TGTGCCAGCAGTCTAGCGGGAAGTCTCTACGAGCAGTACTTC. This sequence encodes CASSLAGSLYEQYF.

The chain recombines TRBV7-2 with TRBJ1-3, with 8 bases aligning to TRBD1. There are 17 residues in the CDR3. The germline V gene has CDR1 SGHTA and CDR2 FQGNSA. With V trimmed by 2 bases and J by 3 bases, 9 bases remained unmatched. The CDR3 DNA is TGTGCCAGCAGCTTATTGCAGGGGGCTAGTATTGGAAACACCATATATTTT. The encoded protein is CASSLLQGASIGNTIYF.

The chain combines TRBV3-1 (or the pseudogene TRBV3-2) with TRBJ2-1; 9 nucleotides align to TRBD2. The CDR3 covers 16 residues. CDR1 LGHDT and CDR2 YNNKEL come from the germline V gene (reference sequence). Losses at the gene ends were 0 bases for V and 6 bases for J; bases not matched to a gene: 6. CDR3: CASSQDRDSGSNEQFF. In DNA, the CDR3 is TGTGCCAGCAGCCAAGATCGGGATAGCGGGAGCAATGAGCAGTTCTTC.

The genes are TRBV21-1 and TRBJ2-7; the D segment call TRBD2 is taken from the table without a DNA check. TRBV21-1 counts as a pseudogene. The CDR3 is 16 residues long. The CDR3 spells CASRQPASGRIDEQYF. The CDR3, as DNA: TGTGCCAGCAGACAACCCGCTAGCGGGAGGATCGACGAGCAGTACTTC.

The chain recombines TRBV27 with TRBJ1-2; a possible D gene is TRBD1 (6 bases). In germline, CDR1 is MNHEY, CDR2 SMNVEV (reference sequence). Deletions cut 5 bases from V and 4 bases from J, with 17 bases between. This CDR3 comprises 15 residues. The CDR3 region has the DNA TGTGCCAGCAGTAACACGACAGGCTCGCTCTATGGCTACACCTTC. It encodes CASSNTTGSLYGYTF.

This clone came up once. J is TRBJ2-1 and V is TRBV7-9, with 9 bases aligning to TRBD2. Germline CDR1 reads SEHNR; CDR2 reads FQNEAQ (reference sequence). J gave up 7 bases and V 5 bases, and 12 bases lay outside the gene matches. The CDR3 runs to 16 residues. DNA for the CDR3: TGTGCCAGCAGCCCCCCCGGGACTAGCTCTCGGAATGAGCAGTTCTTC. It encodes CASSPPGTSSRNEQFF. The full variable domain, completed using reference TRBV7-9 and TRBJ2-1, is DTGVSQNPRHKITKRGQNVTFRCDPISEHNRLYWYRQTLGQGPEFLTYFQNEAQLEKSRLLSDRFSAERPKGSFSTLEIQRTEQGDSAMYLCASSPPGTSSRNEQFFGPGTRLTVL.

CDR3 sequence: CAWSAGGVIQYF. The CDR3 DNA is TGTGCCTGGAGTGCCGGGGGGGTCATTCAGTACTTC. V usage is TRBV30 and J usage is TRBJ2-4, with TRBD2 identical over 8 bases. The V segment lost 1 base and the J segment 9 bases; nucleotides outside the gene matches: 2. CDR1 is GTSNPN, CDR2 SVGIG, per germline (reference sequence). The CDR3 runs to 12 residues.

This clone was found once. The gene calls are TRBV27 and TRBJ1-4, with 8 bases lining up with TRBD1. Germline V gene lookup returns CDR1 MNHEY and CDR2 SMNVEV (reference sequence). The CDR3 runs to 14 residues. J gave up 8 bases and V 6 bases, and 8 bases lay outside the gene matches. The CDR3 region is CASRPQGAGEKLFF. The CDR3 nucleotides are TGTGCCAGCAGACCCCAGGGGGCTGGGGAAAAACTGTTTTTT.

The chain employs TRBV3-1 (or the pseudogene TRBV3-2) and TRBJ2-1; possibly TRBD1 for D (5 bases). Germline assignment: CDR1 LGHDT and CDR2 YNNKEL (reference sequence). V was trimmed by 3 bases and J by 2 bases, leaving 14 bases between them. CDR3 length equals 16 residues. The CDR3: CASSHTGLPAYNEQFF. Here the CDR3 DNA reads TGTGCCAGCAGCCATACAGGTCTGCCTGCCTACAATGAGCAGTTCTTC.

The rearrangement joins TRBV5-1 to TRBJ2-7, with D possibly TRBD2 on 6 matching bases. V was cut by 0 bases and J by 5 bases, with 18 bases left in between. The CDR3 is 16 amino acids. CDR1 and CDR2 from the germline V gene are SGHRS and YFSETQ. The CDR3 nucleotides read TGCGCCAGCAGCTTGGTCGGCGGGAAAGGTTCCCACGAGCAGTACTTC. Translation: CASSLVGGKGSHEQYF.

The chain combines TRBV28 with TRBJ1-2, with 8 bases that match TRBD1. The CDR3 covers 15 residues. Germline V gives CDR1 MDHEN, CDR2 SYDVKM. The J segment lost 5 bases and the V segment lost 5 bases, leaving 10 bases of the junction unmatched. CDR3 nucleotides: TGTGCCAGCAGTCCGGGACAGGCCTCAATGTATGGCTACACCTTC. This codes for CASSPGQASMYGYTF.

The J gene is TRBJ1-3, the V gene TRBV11-1; weak D call: TRBD1 (6 bases). V was cut by 4 bases and J by 0 bases, with 10 bases left in between. CDR1 and CDR2 (germline): SGHAT, FQDESV (reference sequence). CDR3 length equals 15 residues. Here the CDR3 DNA reads TGTGCCAGCAGCTCGACAGGCCCCTCTGGAAACACCATATATTTT. It encodes CASSSTGPSGNTIYF.

J is TRBJ1-1 and V is TRBV30; possible D gene TRBD1, 5 bases. The V end lost 3 bases, the J end lost 3 bases, and 11 bases lay between the germline ends. The CDR3 consists of 13 residues. CDR1 GTSNPN and CDR2 SVGIG come from the germline V gene (reference sequence). CDR3 sequence reads: CAWREGVDTEAFF. As DNA, the CDR3 is TGTGCCTGGAGGGAAGGGGTGGACACTGAAGCTTTCTTT. Based on the CDR3 plus reference TRBV30 and TRBJ1-1, the full variable domain is SQTIHQWPATLVQPVGSPLSLECTVEGTSNPNLYWYRQAAGRGLQLLFYSVGIGQISSEVPQNLSASRPQDRQFILSSKKLLLSDSGFYLCAWREGVDTEAFFGQGTRLTVV.

The chain carries TRBV6-5 and TRBJ2-7, with unresolved D. The germline V and J ends were trimmed by 6 bases and 3 bases, with 9 bases remaining between them. Germline CDR1 is MNHEY and CDR2 is SVGAGI. The CDR3 has 12 amino acids. CDR3 DNA sequence: TGTGCCAGCAGCGACACCCTCTACGAGCAGTACTTC. This translates into CASSDTLYEQYF.

This chain links TRBV13 with TRBJ2-6, with 12 bases identical to TRBD2. The CDR3 is 18 residues long. The trim removed 8 bases at V and 1 base at J, leaving 9 bases unmatched. The germline V gene has CDR1 PRHDT and CDR2 FYEKMQ (reference sequence). The CDR3 reads CASGLAGGPLSGANVLTF. The CDR3 DNA sequence: TGTGCCAGCGGGCTAGCGGGAGGGCCATTGTCTGGGGCCAACGTCCTGACTTTC.

This sequence joins TRBV4-3 and TRBJ2-5; 15 bases agree with TRBD2. Germline V gene lookup returns CDR1 LGHNA and CDR2 YSLEER. CDR3 length equals 18 residues. With 4 bases clipped from V and 5 bases from J, the junction kept 11 bases outside the gene matches. The CDR3 here is CASSRGTSGRNYEETQYF. In nucleotides, the CDR3 is TGCGCCAGCAGCCGCGGGACTAGCGGGAGGAATTATGAGGAGACCCAGTACTTC.

The rearrangement links TRBV28 to TRBJ1-4; 7 positions match TRBD1. Germline CDR1 MDHEN, CDR2 SYDVKM. CDR3 length: 15 residues. V shed 6 bases and J 4 bases; nucleotides not matched to a gene: 8. The CDR3 nucleotides read TGTGCCAGCAGAGAACCCCAGGGGGTTAATGAAAAACTGTTTTTT. This translates into CASREPQGVNEKLFF.

The chain carries TRBV9 and TRBJ1-3; D not certain. This CDR3 comprises 14 residues. CDR1 SGDLS and CDR2 YYNGEE come from the germline V gene. The V and J ends lost 3 bases and 2 bases respectively, with 9 bases between them. The CDR3: CASSAWTAGNTIYF. The CDR3 DNA is TGTGCCAGCAGCGCCTGGACTGCTGGAAACACCATATATTTT.

This chain uses TRBV6-5 with TRBJ1-2; maybe TRBD1 (6 bases). V lost 5 bases and J lost 4, with 11 bases in between. The CDR3 covers 13 residues. Germline CDR1 and CDR2: MNHEY and SVGAGI. As DNA, the CDR3 is TGTGCCAGCAGTAGCCGGGACACCTATGGCTACACCTTC. It encodes CASSSRDTYGYTF.